This TCR beta chain was sequenced for a study of T cell repertoires in cytomegalovirus infection (dated by TCRdb to between 2017 and 2020). With regard to the full study: Because public TCR beta signatures pointed to carriage of CMV infection together with the matching HLA type, the HLA type of each donor mattered for the analysis.

V gives up 0 bases and J gives up 9 bases, and the segment between their germline ends measures 8 bases. The germline V gene provides CDR1 MGHRA and CDR2 YSYEKL. From cysteine to phenylalanine, the CDR3 is 12 amino acids long. Only the CDR3 DNA is retained, 36 bases long and in frame from the first base. Study-wide conclusions, independent of this receptor: The ex vivo response was dominated by HLA-C-restricted CMV-specific TCR beta clonotypes, which also provided the single most frequent clonotype in two of eight donors. Cumulative frequency of public TCR beta family members discriminated carriers of CMV infection plus the relevant HLA type in this cohort and an independent approximately 350-donor cohort.

Sequencing took place on an Illumina HiSeq 1500. Clones were called with MiXCR by TCRdb after fastp trimmed the public reads at Q25, and only in-frame beta chains were retained. Every entry covers one CDR3 protein and lists the most common genes and DNA from its rows. The sample includes about 130,000 distinct CDR3 sequences, with under 30% observed a single time. 30% to 40% of the sample comes from the top ten. Note on this clonotype: Its antigen is currently not known. Per-nucleotide qualities are absent, and no much larger clonotype sits a single base away.

The specimen was PBMCs, sequenced either directly or after in vitro stimulation (not recorded which). This TCR was sampled from a human donor in good health (CMV status not recorded). Some clones in this sample may be carry-over from other donors' samples. The chain uses TRBV4-1 and TRBJ1-2; there is no confident call for the D gene. The CDR3 amino acid sequence is: CASSQDRVRYTF. The sequenced DNA: TGCGCCAGCAGCCAAGATAGGGTCCGCTACACCTTC.